This T cell receptor (beta chain) was recovered during a study of blood T cell repertoires in COVID-19. This CDR3 comprises 12 residues. Between the trimmed V and J ends, which lost 3 bases and 3 bases, there was a span of 6 bases. Germline CDR1 reads ENHRY; CDR2 reads SYGVKD. The protocol was immunoSEQ multiplex PCR, while the TCRdb copy is restricted to in-frame clones and leaves out a portion. This sample has 360,000 or so clones, with approximately 90% found just once. The TCR originated in a woman aged 60 to 75 with COVID-19, enrolled during active disease. V and J are TRBV10-3 and TRBJ2-7; no firm D call. The sequenced material came from peripheral blood. In nucleotides, the CDR3 is TGTGCCATCAGTGACGCCAGCTACGAGCAGTACTTC. Translated: CAISDASYEQYF.